This is a list of T cell receptor beta chains from one sample in a study of cytomegalovirus exposure and HLA in healthy donors. TCRdb's copy holds only in-frame clones and misses some; the assay was immunoSEQ multiplex PCR. The sample lists approximately 110,000 clones; 77% were seen once. Sequenced material: PBMCs. Receptors originate from a woman in her forties in good health and CMV-seropositive. Each CDR3 is given with its conserved first and last residue. A D gene is named only where the DNA matches it firmly. Size is omitted from some rows. Given values are once, few, many or a class for expanded clones.

len,abundance,v_gene,d_gene,j_gene,CDR3aa,CDR3nt
16,NA,TRBV10-1,NA,TRBJ2-1,CASSGPTASSYNEQFF,TGCGCCAGCAGCGGCCCGACAGCCTCTAGCTACAATGAGCAGTTCTTC
15,NA,TRBV29-1,TRBD2,TRBJ2-2,CSVGPGTGGTGELFF,TGCAGCGTTGGACCCGGGACGGGAGGGACCGGGGAGCTGTTTTTT
21,once,TRBV5-1,NA,TRBJ2-1,CASSREEGGGSQISSYNEQFF,TGCGCCAGCAGCCGGGAGGAGGGCGGGGGCTCCCAGATTAGCTCCTACAATGAGCAGTTCTTC
14,NA,TRBV30,NA,TRBJ1-1,CAWSLTGGNTEAFF,TGTGCCTGGAGCTTGACAGGAGGGAACACTGAAGCTTTCTTT
17,NA,TRBV5-1,NA,TRBJ2-7,CASSLAPAGSGSYEQYF,TGCGCCAGCAGCTTGGCCCCGGCGGGTAGCGGCTCCTACGAGCAGTACTTC
17,NA,TRBV19,NA,TRBJ2-3,CASSPSYGSGSTDTQYF,TGTGCCAGTAGTCCCTCCTATGGAAGCGGAAGCACAGATACGCAGTATTTT
18,NA,TRBV2,TRBD1,TRBJ1-3,CASSEEFGTEGSGNTIYF,TGTGCCAGCAGTGAAGAATTTGGGACAGAGGGTAGTGGAAACACCATATATTTT
14,NA,TRBV5-5,NA,TRBJ1-4,CASSTDQTGEKLFF,TGTGCCAGTAGCACAGACCAAACGGGGGAAAAACTGTTTTTT
11,NA,TRBV11-2,NA,TRBJ2-1,CASSLSYEQFF,TGTGCCAGCAGCCTTAGCTATGAGCAGTTCTTC
13,NA,TRBV19,TRBD1,TRBJ2-5,CASSLGQGETQYF,TGTGCCAGTAGTTTGGGACAGGGGGAGACCCAGTACTTC
18,NA,TRBV28,TRBD2,TRBJ2-7,CASSRGSPSSSGIYEQYF,TGTGCCAGCAGCCGTGGGTCCCCCTCCTCTAGCGGGATTTACGAGCAGTACTTC
14,NA,TRBV10-1,NA,TRBJ2-7,CASSPIGGGYGQYF,TGCGCCAGCAGTCCCATTGGCGGGGGCTACGGGCAGTACTTC
16,NA,TRBV13,NA,TRBJ2-5,CASSIGQGGGQETQYF,TGTGCCAGCAGCATAGGACAGGGAGGGGGTCAAGAGACCCAGTACTTC
12,NA,TRBV5-1,TRBD2,TRBJ2-7,CASSSGEGEQYF,TGCGCCAGCAGCTCCGGGGAGGGAGAGCAGTACTTC
14,NA,TRBV5-1,NA,TRBJ2-2,CASSRSGGIGELFF,TGCGCCAGCAGCCGCTCAGGGGGGATCGGGGAGCTGTTTTTT
13,NA,TRBV5-5,TRBD1,TRBJ1-2,CASSEGQYYGYTF,TGTGCCAGCAGCGAGGGACAGTACTATGGCTACACCTTC
12,NA,TRBV6-1,TRBD1,TRBJ1-2,CASSKGQGGYTF,TGTGCCAGCAGCAAGGGACAGGGCGGCTACACCTTC
15,NA,TRBV19,TRBD2,TRBJ2-3,CASVPTSGFTDTQYF,TGTGCCAGTGTACCGACTAGCGGGTTCACAGATACGCAGTATTTT
13,NA,TRBV25-1,NA,TRBJ1-1,CASSDGVGTEAFF,TGTGCCAGCAGTGACGGGGTGGGGACTGAAGCTTTCTTT
14,NA,TRBV7-6,NA,TRBJ2-7,CASSQGGATYEQYF,TGTGCCAGCAGTCAAGGCGGGGCAACCTACGAGCAGTACTTC
14,few,TRBV28,NA,TRBJ1-1,CASRTTGGQTEAFF,TGTGCCAGCAGAACAACCGGGGGGCAAACTGAAGCTTTCTTT
15,NA,TRBV4-2,TRBD1,TRBJ1-2,CASSPQTGSNYGYTF,TGTGCCAGCAGCCCGCAGACAGGGTCTAACTATGGCTACACCTTC
17,few,TRBV5-6,TRBD2,TRBJ2-5,CASSSSGTSVIQETQYF,TGTGCCAGCAGCTCAAGCGGGACTAGCGTTATACAAGAGACCCAGTACTTC
12,NA,TRBV27,NA,TRBJ2-7,CASSFAQGEQYF,TGTGCCAGCAGTTTTGCGCAGGGCGAGCAGTACTTC
12,NA,TRBV5-4,NA,TRBJ2-5,CASSFGLETQYF,TGTGCCAGCAGCTTTGGGCTTGAGACCCAGTACTTC
15,NA,TRBV5-4,TRBD2,TRBJ2-3,CASSLTSGSTDTQYF,TGTGCCAGCAGCTTGACTAGCGGGAGCACAGATACGCAGTATTTT
14,once,TRBV19,TRBD1,TRBJ2-5,CASSGTGGLETQYF,TGTGCCAGTAGTGGGACAGGGGGCTTGGAGACCCAGTACTTC
14,once,TRBV6-1,TRBD1,TRBJ2-7,CASRKGQGSYEQYF,TGTGCCAGCCGAAAGGGACAGGGCTCCTACGAGCAGTACTTC
11,NA,TRBV29-1,NA,TRBJ2-7,CSVWDFYEQYF,TGCAGCGTCTGGGACTTCTACGAGCAGTACTTC
14,NA,TRBV11-2,NA,TRBJ1-2,CASSLTDSNYGYTF,TGTGCCAGCAGCCTGACAGATTCTAACTATGGCTACACCTTC
15,NA,TRBV4-2,TRBD2,TRBJ2-7,CASSQASGRAVEQYF,TGTGCCAGCAGCCAAGCGAGCGGGAGGGCCGTCGAGCAGTACTTC
15,NA,TRBV15,NA,TRBJ2-7,CATSREGSSSYEQYF,TGTGCCACCAGCAGAGAGGGCAGTTCTTCCTACGAGCAGTACTTC
16,NA,TRBV19,NA,TRBJ2-1,CASSILARLTYNEQFF,TGTGCCAGTAGTATACTAGCTCGGCTCACCTACAATGAGCAGTTCTTC
13,once,TRBV28,TRBD2,TRBJ2-5,CASSDSGRETQYF,TGTGCCAGCAGTGACTCCGGGAGGGAGACCCAGTACTTC
14,NA,TRBV2,NA,TRBJ1-2,CASSVDPGPSGYTF,TGTGCCAGCAGTGTTGATCCAGGTCCTTCTGGCTACACCTTC
14,few,TRBV6-6,NA,TRBJ2-1,CASSYGSSYNEQFF,TGTGCCAGCAGTTACGGGAGCTCCTACAATGAGCAGTTCTTC
18,NA,TRBV28,TRBD1,TRBJ2-5,CASSPRTGTGKFQETQYF,TGTGCCAGCAGCCCTCGAACCGGGACAGGGAAATTTCAAGAGACCCAGTACTTC
16,NA,TRBV4-2,TRBD1,TRBJ1-5,CASSQDRQGPNQPQHF,TGTGCCAGCAGCCAAGATCGACAGGGGCCCAATCAGCCCCAGCATTTT
15,NA,TRBV27,NA,TRBJ2-1,CASSLASSSYNEQFF,TGTGCCAGCAGTCTAGCTTCCAGCTCCTACAATGAGCAGTTCTTC
14,NA,TRBV30,NA,TRBJ1-5,CAWSDRVRNQPQHF,TGTGCCTGGAGTGACAGGGTAAGAAATCAGCCCCAGCATTTT
14,NA,TRBV6-5,NA,TRBJ1-2,CASSYSPATYGYTF,TGTGCCAGCAGTTACTCTCCAGCGACCTATGGCTACACCTTC
15,NA,TRBV5-1,NA,TRBJ2-7,CASSLDGIGEGEQYF,TGCGCCAGCAGCTTGGACGGGATCGGAGAAGGGGAGCAGTACTTC
16,NA,TRBV23-1,NA,TRBJ1-5,CASSQTGHDGVQPQHF,TGCGCCAGCAGTCAGACGGGTCACGACGGGGTTCAGCCCCAGCATTTT
16,NA,TRBV28,TRBD2,TRBJ2-2,CASSPWTSPNTGELFF,TGTGCCAGCAGCCCCTGGACTAGCCCTAACACCGGGGAGCTGTTTTTT